This T cell receptor (beta chain) was profiled in a study of cytomegalovirus exposure and HLA in healthy donors. About the study: The use of the same platform for the approximately 130 validation repertoires and the 650 to 850 first-cohort repertoires was reported by a later analysis.

Study findings and constraints: Published work reported that the classifier diagnosed cytomegalovirus status with high specificity and sensitivity. Subsequent analysis revealed that first-cohort TCR clusters tended to co-occur in the 100 to 150 validation repertoires. The study listed approximately 170 cytomegalovirus-associated TCR beta chains.

Assay used: immunoSEQ multiplex PCR; TCRdb lists only in-frame clones, some missing. Seen here are roughly 130,000 clones, roughly 90% observed once, and the top ten hold 3% to 3.5%. CDR3 length equals 15 residues. Trimming shortened V by 3 bases and J by 0 bases, and 10 bases separated the two germline ends. Germline loops: CDR1 MNHNS, CDR2 SASEGT. With regard to this clone: Its antigen is unknown.

Specimen: PBMCs. This chain connects TRBV6-1 to TRBJ2-3, with D possibly TRBD2 on 6 matching bases. The clonotype comes from a man aged 30 to 45 in good health and CMV-seronegative. The CDR3, as DNA: TGTGCCAGCAGTGATCGGGGGAGAAGCACAGATACGCAGTATTTT. Protein: CASSDRGRSTDTQYF.